The rows below give T cell receptor beta chains drawn from one sample of a study of T-cell memory formation after mild COVID-19. One entry per CDR3 protein, called by TCRdb with MiXCR from the 5' RACE reads. The sample shows about 350,000 distinct CDR3 sequences, roughly an eighth of them seen only once. Input material: PBMCs or a T cell subset sorted from them (not recorded which). These receptors were obtained from a man aged 18 to 29 who had mild COVID-19 (a few samples of this study predate the infection). Cell type and time point are not known. Both conserved end residues are part of each CDR3. Each record gives: clone size, J gene, D gene, V gene, CDR3 protein, CDR3 DNA. The D gene is left open where the match is weak. Size tells how often a clone was seen (once, few, many) or the class of an expanded clone, and some rows leave it out.

abundance: few
j_gene: TRBJ2-5
d_gene: TRBD2
v_gene: TRBV20-1
CDR3aa: CSAGPRTSGSYPQYF
CDR3nt: TGCAGTGCTGGTCCCCGGACTAGCGGGTCCTACCCCCAGTACTTC

abundance: few
j_gene: TRBJ2-1
d_gene: TRBD1
v_gene: TRBV27
CDR3aa: CASSFSGTGINEQFF
CDR3nt: TGTGCCAGCAGCTTCTCTGGGACAGGGATTAATGAGCAGTTCTTC

abundance: many
j_gene: TRBJ2-5
d_gene: TRBD1
v_gene: TRBV5-1
CDR3aa: CASNGQGVQETQYF
CDR3nt: TGCGCCAGCAATGGACAGGGGGTCCAAGAGACCCAGTACTTC

abundance: many
j_gene: TRBJ2-7
d_gene: .
v_gene: TRBV4-3
CDR3aa: CASSLSPGVDDEQYF
CDR3nt: TGCGCCAGCAGCCTCAGCCCAGGGGTGGACGACGAGCAGTACTTC

abundance: .
j_gene: TRBJ2-2
d_gene: TRBD1
v_gene: TRBV5-1
CDR3aa: CASSDTGTGDTGELFF
CDR3nt: TGCGCCAGCAGCGATACAGGGACAGGGGACACCGGGGAGCTGTTTTTT

abundance: .
j_gene: TRBJ1-4
d_gene: TRBD1
v_gene: TRBV5-1
CDR3aa: CASSLAGTEVAKLFF
CDR3nt: TGCGCCAGCAGCTTGGCCGGGACAGAGGTTGCAAAACTGTTTTTT

abundance: many
j_gene: TRBJ1-6
d_gene: .
v_gene: TRBV5-5
CDR3aa: CASSFSSGVMSPLHF
CDR3nt: TGTGCCAGCAGCTTCAGTTCCGGGGTTATGTCACCCCTCCACTTT

abundance: few
j_gene: TRBJ2-5
d_gene: .
v_gene: TRBV28
CDR3aa: CATIGGAEETQYF
CDR3nt: TGTGCTACGATAGGAGGGGCCGAAGAGACCCAGTACTTC

abundance: .
j_gene: TRBJ2-7
d_gene: .
v_gene: TRBV7-6
CDR3aa: CASSLAIHPSYEQYF
CDR3nt: TGTGCCAGCAGCTTAGCAATACACCCCTCCTACGAGCAGTACTTC

abundance: few
j_gene: TRBJ1-6
d_gene: .
v_gene: TRBV4-3
CDR3aa: CASSQDWGRPPLHF
CDR3nt: TGCGCCAGCAGCCAAGATTGGGGACGCCCACCCCTCCACTTT

abundance: .
j_gene: TRBJ2-3
d_gene: TRBD2
v_gene: TRBV5-1
CDR3aa: CASSILAGSTDTQYF
CDR3nt: TGCGCCAGCAGCATTCTAGCGGGGAGCACAGATACGCAGTATTTT

abundance: few
j_gene: TRBJ2-5
d_gene: TRBD2
v_gene: TRBV2
CDR3aa: CASSGLAGFQETQYF
CDR3nt: TGTGCCAGCAGTGGACTAGCGGGCTTCCAAGAGACCCAGTACTTC

abundance: few
j_gene: TRBJ1-4
d_gene: .
v_gene: TRBV7-9
CDR3aa: CASSLVGVGEKLFF
CDR3nt: TGTGCCAGCAGCTTAGTAGGGGTAGGAGAAAAACTGTTTTTT

abundance: few
j_gene: TRBJ2-1
d_gene: .
v_gene: TRBV20-1
CDR3aa: CSARGWQGLNEQFF
CDR3nt: TGCAGTGCTAGAGGGTGGCAGGGGCTAAATGAGCAGTTCTTC

abundance: few
j_gene: TRBJ2-3
d_gene: TRBD2
v_gene: TRBV7-2
CDR3aa: CASSYGGGGATDTQYF
CDR3nt: TGTGCCAGCAGCTATGGTGGCGGGGGGGCTACAGATACGCAGTATTTT

abundance: .
j_gene: TRBJ2-5
d_gene: .
v_gene: TRBV4-1
CDR3aa: CASSQDGAKQETQYF
CDR3nt: TGCGCCAGCAGCCAAGATGGGGCAAAACAAGAGACCCAGTACTTC

abundance: few
j_gene: TRBJ1-1
d_gene: .
v_gene: TRBV12-5
CDR3aa: CASGLVGREAFF
CDR3nt: TGTGCTAGTGGTTTGGTAGGGAGGGAAGCTTTCTTT

abundance: many
j_gene: TRBJ2-2
d_gene: .
v_gene: TRBV7-3
CDR3aa: CASSLMSGETGELFF
CDR3nt: TGTGCCAGCAGCTTAATGTCAGGGGAAACCGGGGAGCTGTTTTTT

abundance: many
j_gene: TRBJ2-1
d_gene: .
v_gene: TRBV5-1
CDR3aa: CASSLAGESYNEQFF
CDR3nt: TGCGCCAGCAGCTTGGCCGGCGAATCTTACAATGAGCAGTTCTTC

abundance: .
j_gene: TRBJ1-2
d_gene: TRBD1
v_gene: TRBV12-3/TRBV12-4
CDR3aa: CASRPQGVYGYTF
CDR3nt: TGTGCCAGCAGGCCTCAGGGGGTGTATGGCTACACCTTC

abundance: .
j_gene: TRBJ2-3
d_gene: .
v_gene: TRBV18
CDR3aa: CASSHPRSGTDTQYF
CDR3nt: TGTGCCAGCTCCCACCCCCGCTCGGGTACAGATACGCAGTATTTT

abundance: many
j_gene: TRBJ2-4
d_gene: .
v_gene: TRBV20-1
CDR3aa: CSARDLGALAKNIQYF
CDR3nt: TGCAGTGCTAGAGATTTGGGGGCCCTAGCCAAAAACATTCAGTACTTC

abundance: .
j_gene: TRBJ2-1
d_gene: TRBD1
v_gene: TRBV12-3/TRBV12-4
CDR3aa: CASRPGQGSGEQFF
CDR3nt: TGTGCCAGCAGACCGGGACAGGGGAGCGGAGAGCAGTTCTTC

abundance: .
j_gene: TRBJ1-1
d_gene: .
v_gene: TRBV20-1
CDR3aa: CSARDVLNTEAFF
CDR3nt: TGCAGTGCTAGAGATGTCTTGAACACTGAAGCTTTCTTT

abundance: few
j_gene: TRBJ2-1
d_gene: .
v_gene: TRBV7-2
CDR3aa: CASSSPAGYAGEQFF
CDR3nt: TGTGCCAGCAGCTCCCCCGCAGGATACGCAGGAGAGCAGTTCTTC

abundance: few
j_gene: TRBJ1-6
d_gene: .
v_gene: TRBV7-9
CDR3aa: CASSPGTIYNSPLHF
CDR3nt: TGTGCCAGCAGCCCCGGGACGATCTATAATTCACCCCTCCACTTT

abundance: .
j_gene: TRBJ1-5
d_gene: .
v_gene: TRBV7-2
CDR3aa: CASSSQFSNQPQHF
CDR3nt: TGTGCCAGCAGCTCCCAGTTTAGCAATCAGCCCCAGCATTTT